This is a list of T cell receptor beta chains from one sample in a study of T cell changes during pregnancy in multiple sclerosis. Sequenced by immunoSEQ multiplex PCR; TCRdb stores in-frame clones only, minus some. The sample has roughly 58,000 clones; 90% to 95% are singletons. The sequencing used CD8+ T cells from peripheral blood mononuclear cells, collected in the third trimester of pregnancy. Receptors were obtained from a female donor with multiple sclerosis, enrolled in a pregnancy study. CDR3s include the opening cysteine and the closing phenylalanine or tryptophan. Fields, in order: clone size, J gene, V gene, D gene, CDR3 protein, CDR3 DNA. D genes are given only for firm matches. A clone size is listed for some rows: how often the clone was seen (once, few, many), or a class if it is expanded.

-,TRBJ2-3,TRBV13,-,CASSLVGGNSTDTQYF,TGTGCCAGCAGCTTAGTTGGCGGGAATAGCACAGATACGCAGTATTTT
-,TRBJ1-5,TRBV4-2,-,CASSQDQQPQHF,TGTGCCAGCAGCCAAGATCAGCAGCCCCAGCATTTT
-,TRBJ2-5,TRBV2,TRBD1,CASRAGQGETQYF,TGTGCCAGCAGGGCCGGACAGGGAGAGACCCAGTACTTC
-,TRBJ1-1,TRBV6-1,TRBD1,CASSDGFQGDYTEAFF,TGTGCCAGCAGTGATGGCTTCCAGGGGGACTACACTGAAGCTTTCTTT
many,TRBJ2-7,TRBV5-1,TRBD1,CASRRNPGTGGYEQYF,TGCGCCAGCAGGCGTAACCCCGGGACAGGGGGCTACGAGCAGTACTTC
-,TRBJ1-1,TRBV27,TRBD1,CASSPGQGAVVTEAFF,TGTGCCAGCAGCCCGGGACAGGGGGCTGTGGTAACTGAAGCTTTCTTT
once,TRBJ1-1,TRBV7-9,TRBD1,CASSGDRGPLGAFF,TGTGCCAGCAGCGGGGACAGGGGCCCACTGGGAGCTTTCTTT
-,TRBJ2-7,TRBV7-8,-,CASSLAPDSTYEQYF,TGTGCCAGCAGCTTAGCCCCGGACAGTACCTACGAGCAGTACTTC
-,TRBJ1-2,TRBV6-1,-,CASSPTGYDGYTF,TGTGCCAGCAGTCCTACAGGGTACGATGGCTACACCTTC
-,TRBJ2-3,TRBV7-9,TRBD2,CASSDSLAGRADTQYF,TGTGCCAGCAGCGACTCGCTAGCGGGGAGGGCAGATACGCAGTATTTT
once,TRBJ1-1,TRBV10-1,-,CASSESGASSQAFF,TGCGCCAGCAGTGAGTCGGGAGCATCCTCCCAGGCTTTCTTT
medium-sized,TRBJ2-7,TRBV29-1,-,CSVLRGSVEQYF,TGCAGCGTTCTAAGGGGGTCAGTCGAGCAGTACTTC
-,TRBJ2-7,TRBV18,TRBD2,CASSGIAGEGYEQYF,TGTGCCAGCTCGGGGATAGCGGGAGAGGGCTACGAGCAGTACTTC
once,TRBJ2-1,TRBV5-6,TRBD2,CASSLATGGPHNEQFF,TGTGCCAGCAGCTTGGCAACGGGAGGGCCTCACAATGAGCAGTTCTTC
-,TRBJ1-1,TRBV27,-,CASSFLGGVYFKGEAFF,TGTGCCAGCAGTTTCTTGGGGGGGGTCTACTTCAAGGGTGAAGCTTTCTTT
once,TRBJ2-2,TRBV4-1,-,CASSQVQANTGELFF,TGCGCCAGCAGCCAAGTGCAGGCGAACACCGGGGAGCTGTTTTTT